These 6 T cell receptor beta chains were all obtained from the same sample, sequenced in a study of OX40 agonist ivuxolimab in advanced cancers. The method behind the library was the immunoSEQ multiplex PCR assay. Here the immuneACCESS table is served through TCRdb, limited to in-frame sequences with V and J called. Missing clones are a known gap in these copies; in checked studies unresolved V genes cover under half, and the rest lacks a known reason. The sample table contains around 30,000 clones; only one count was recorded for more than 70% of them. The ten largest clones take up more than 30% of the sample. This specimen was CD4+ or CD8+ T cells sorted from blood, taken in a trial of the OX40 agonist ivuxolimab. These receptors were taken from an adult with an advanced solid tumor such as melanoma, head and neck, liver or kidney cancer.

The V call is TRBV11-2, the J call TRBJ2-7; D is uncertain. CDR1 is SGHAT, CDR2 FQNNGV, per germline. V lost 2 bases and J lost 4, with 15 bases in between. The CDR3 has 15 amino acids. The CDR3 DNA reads TGTGCCAGCAGCTTAACCCATGGGTTGGGGTACGAGCAGTACTTC. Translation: CASSLTHGLGYEQYF. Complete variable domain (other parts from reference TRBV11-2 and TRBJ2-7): EAGVAQSPRYKIIEKRQSVAFWCNPISGHATLYWYQQILGQGPKLLIQFQNNGVVDDSQLPKDRFSAERLKGVDSTLKIQPAKLEDSAVYLCASSLTHGLGYEQYFGPGTRLTVT.

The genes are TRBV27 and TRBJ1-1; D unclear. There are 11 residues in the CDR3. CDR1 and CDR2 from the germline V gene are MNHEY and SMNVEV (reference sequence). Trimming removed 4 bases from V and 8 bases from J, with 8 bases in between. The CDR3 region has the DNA TGTGCCAGCAGTTCCGGGAACGAAGCTTTCTTT. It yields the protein CASSSGNEAFF.

The CDR3 region is CATSRLGNEQFF. The CDR3, as DNA: TGTGCCACCAGCAGATTGGGTAATGAGCAGTTCTTC. The J gene is TRBJ2-1, the V gene TRBV15; the D is unclear. The CDR3 length is 12 residues. Germline V gives CDR1 LNHNV, CDR2 YYDKDF (reference sequence). Trimming took 2 bases from V and 7 from J, leaving 6 bases between them. The entire variable domain, with the rest obtained from reference TRBV15 and TRBJ2-1, is as follows: DAMVIQNPRYQVTQFGKPVTLSCSQTLNHNVMYWYQQKSSQAPKLLFHYYDKDFNNEADTPDNFQSRRPNTSFCFLDIRSPGLGDTAMYLCATSRLGNEQFFGPGTRLTVL.

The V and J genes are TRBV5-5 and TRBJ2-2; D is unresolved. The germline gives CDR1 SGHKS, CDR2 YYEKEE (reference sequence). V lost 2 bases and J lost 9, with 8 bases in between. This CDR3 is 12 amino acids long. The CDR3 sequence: CASSFWTRELFF. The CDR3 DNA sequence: TGTGCCAGCAGCTTCTGGACGCGGGAGCTGTTTTTT. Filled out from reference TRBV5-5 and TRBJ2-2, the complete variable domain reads DAGVTQSPTHLIKTRGQQVTLRCSPISGHKSVSWYQQVLGQGPQFIFQYYEKEERGRGNFPDRFSARQFPNYSSELNVNALLLGDSALYLCASSFWTRELFFGEGSRLTVL.

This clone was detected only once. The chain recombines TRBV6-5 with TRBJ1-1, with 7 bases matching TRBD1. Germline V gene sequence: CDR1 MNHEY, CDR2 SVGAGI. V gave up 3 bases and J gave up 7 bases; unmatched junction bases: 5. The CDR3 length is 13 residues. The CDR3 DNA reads TGTGCCAGCAGTTATAGGGGGCTGGGTGAAGCTTTCTTT. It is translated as CASSYRGLGEAFF.

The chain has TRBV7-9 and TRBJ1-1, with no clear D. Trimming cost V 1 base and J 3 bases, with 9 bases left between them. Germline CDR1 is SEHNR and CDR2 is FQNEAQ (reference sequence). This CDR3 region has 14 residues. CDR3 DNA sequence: TGTGCCAGCAGCTTAGGGCTCGGGGACACTGAAGCTTTCTTT. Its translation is CASSLGLGDTEAFF.